This T cell receptor beta chain originates from a study of blood T cell repertoires in COVID-19. Data came from immunoSEQ multiplex PCR; TCRdb stores just in-frame clones and leaves some out. The repertoire holds about 70,000 clones, around 83% seen once, with 35% in the top ten. Germline V lookup: CDR1 SGDLS, CDR2 YYNGEE. The CDR3 covers 14 residues. The V gene lost 0 bases and the J gene lost 5 bases, with 10 bases spanning the gap. This receptor was obtained from an elderly woman with active or convalescent COVID-19. The sample consisted of peripheral blood. The gene calls are TRBV9 and TRBJ2-3; D might be TRBD2 (5 bases). CDR3 amino acids: CASSVDRGRDTQYF. The CDR3, as DNA: TGTGCCAGCAGCGTAGATCGGGGTAGAGATACGCAGTATTTT.